Below are 17 T cell receptor beta chains sequenced from a single sample in a study of regulatory T cells in long-lasting Graves disease. Time point of the sample: newly diagnosed GD, antithyroid drugs for less than 3 months. After RNA was extracted from PBMCs, the TCR library was made from it. Researchers made TCR beta libraries by using iRepertoire HTBI primers and running Arm-PCR on CDR3 regions. TCRdb reprocessed the multiplex PCR reads via MiXCR and lists one record per CDR3 protein. The sample has about 330,000 distinct CDR3 sequences; about a sixth are singletons. This sample also appeared in a second study, on T cells in Graves' hyperthyroidism and ophthalmopathy.

The material was peripheral blood mononuclear cells (PBMCs), obtained at new diagnosis, from a patient treated with antithyroid drugs. These receptors came from a woman aged 18-29 years with Graves disease.

CDR3 sequence reads: CASSLGPPGRFF. CDR3 nucleotides: TGTGCCAGCAGTTTAGGCCCGCCAGGGCGGTTCTTC. This chain joins TRBV12-3 or TRBV12-4 and TRBJ2-1; TRBD1 might be the D (5 bases). Trimming stripped 1 base from V and 15 bases from J, with 13 bases between. This CDR3 is 12 amino acids long.

The rearrangement joins TRBV11-2 to TRBJ2-3, with D unresolved. The ends were cut back, 1 base at V and 6 bases at J, with 17 bases in the middle. This CDR3 spans 16 amino acids. Germline V CDR1 and CDR2: SGHAT, FQNNGV. As DNA, the CDR3 is TGTGCCAGCAGCTTAGTGGTCGCCGGTCCCACGGATACGCAGTATTTT. Translated, it gives CASSLVVAGPTDTQYF.

Comments on this clonotype: A much larger clone lies a single base off, so this may be a read error. J is TRBJ1-1 and V is TRBV20-1, with D possibly being TRBD1 (5 bases). This CDR3 comprises 15 residues. Germline loops: CDR1 DFQATT, CDR2 SNEGSKA (reference sequence). V lost 5 bases, J lost 1 base, and 17 bases lay in between. Here the CDR3 reads CSAPFRARWNTEAFF. The CDR3 nucleotides read TGCAGTGCTCCTTTCAGGGCGCGGTGGAACACTGAAGCTTTCTTT.

This chain connects TRBV29-1 to TRBJ2-3; D possibly corresponds to TRBD1 (6 bases). This CDR3 has 15 residues. Germline V gene sequence: CDR1 SQVTM, CDR2 ANQGSEA. V lost 5 bases and J lost 1, with 16 bases in between. The CDR3 loop is CSVQLTGSGTDTQYF. CDR3 in DNA: TGCAGCGTTCAGCTTACAGGGTCCGGCACAGATACGCAGTATTTT.

This clonotype was picked up many times. The chain recombines TRBV12-3 or TRBV12-4 with TRBJ1-2; TRBD1 aligns across 12 bases. The CDR3 consists of 15 residues. J was trimmed by 8 bases and V by 0 bases; bases with no gene match: 4. The CDR3 DNA reads TGTGCCAGCAGTTTAGCGGGACAGGGGGCTCGAGGCTACACCTTC. Its protein product is CASSLAGQGARGYTF.

The sample holds a few counts of this clonotype. The V gene is TRBV27, the J gene TRBJ2-1; 7 nucleotides match TRBD2. The ends lost 4 bases at V and 4 bases at J; junction bases unmatched: 16. The CDR3 totals 18 residues. CDR1 and CDR2 (germline): MNHEY, SMNVEV (reference sequence). CDR3 bases: TGTGCCAGCAGTTCTATAACCCCTTGGGGCGGGAGTTACAATGAGCAGTTCTTC. Residues: CASSSITPWGGSYNEQFF.

Concerning this clonotype itself: A read error may account for a junction end that differs from germline. The J gene is TRBJ1-5, the V gene TRBV6-1, with D tentatively TRBD1 (5 bases). The CDR3 loop spans 16 amino acids. Germline CDR1 MNHNS, CDR2 SASEGT. The CDR3 spells CAGSEALGLSNQPQHF. CDR3 in DNA: TGTGCCGGCAGTGAAGCGCTGGGACTGAGCAATCAGCCCCAGCATTTT.

This clonotype was seen more than once but under ten times. The rearrangement links TRBV12-3 or TRBV12-4 to TRBJ2-3, with D possibly TRBD1 on 6 matching bases. CDR3 length: 14 amino acids. Trimming took 1 base from V and 4 from J, leaving 9 bases between them. The CDR3 DNA is TGTGCCAGCAGTTTAGGACAGGCGCCAGATACGCAGTATTTT. Its translation is CASSLGQAPDTQYF.

This clonotype was counted many times. The gene calls are TRBV5-8 and TRBJ1-2; tentatively, D is TRBD1 (6 bases). CDR1 SGHTS and CDR2 YDEGEE come from the germline V gene. The germline V and J ends were trimmed by 4 bases and 3 bases, with 19 bases remaining between them. The CDR3 runs to 16 residues. The CDR3 DNA sequence: TGTGCCAGCAGCCCCGGGTCCAGGGGAGGGTACTATGGCTACACCTTC. Residues: CASSPGSRGGYYGYTF.

This clonotype was picked up a small number of times. The chain recombines TRBV3-1 with TRBJ2-1; D is undetermined. V shed 2 bases and J shed 9 bases, with 5 bases lying between them. Germline V CDR1 and CDR2: LGHDT, YNNKEL (reference sequence). The CDR3 covers 11 residues. The CDR3 nucleotides are TGTGCCAGCAGCCAATGGAGTGAGCAGTTCTTC. This encodes CASSQWSEQFF.

The J gene is TRBJ2-1, the V gene TRBV20-1; 7 bases align to TRBD2. CDR1 and CDR2 (germline): DFQATT, SNEGSKA (reference sequence). The CDR3 has 13 amino acids. V lost 4 bases and J lost 6; bases outside the gene matches: 6. CDR3 in DNA: TGCAGTGCTAACCGCGGGAGCTTCAATGAGCAGTTCTTC. Its protein is CSANRGSFNEQFF.

This clonotype occurred many times. The gene calls are TRBV7-3 and TRBJ2-1, with 9 nucleotides matching TRBD1. J lost 5 bases, V lost 6 bases, and 5 bases had no gene match. Germline V gene sequence: CDR1 SGHTA, CDR2 FQGTGA. The CDR3 contains 14 residues. CDR3 sequence (DNA): TGTGCCAGCAGGCTACAGGGGGCACACAATGAGCAGTTCTTC. The encoded protein is CASRLQGAHNEQFF.

This clonotype was picked up many times. This chain links TRBV7-3 with TRBJ2-3; weak D call: TRBD2 (5 bases). V was trimmed by 1 base and J by 3 bases, leaving 14 bases between them. The CDR3 runs to 16 residues. Germline CDR1 and CDR2: SGHTA and FQGTGA. The DNA of the CDR3 is TGTGCCAGCAGCTTAATAGGTGGCGGGCGAACAGATACGCAGTATTTT. Protein: CASSLIGGGRTDTQYF. Looking up the rest from reference TRBV7-3 and TRBJ2-3 gives the full variable domain: GAGVSQTPSNKVTEKGKYVELRCDPISGHTALYWYRQSLGQGPEFLIYFQGTGAADDSGLPNDRFFAVRPEGSVSTLKIQRTERGDSAVYLCASSLIGGGRTDTQYFGPGTRLTVL.

This clonotype was counted ten times or more. The V and J genes are TRBV20-1 and TRBJ1-1, with a possible D match to TRBD1 (5 bases). V was clipped by 6 bases and J by 6 bases, with 23 bases between them. Germline V gene lookup returns CDR1 DFQATT and CDR2 SNEGSKA (reference sequence). The CDR3 totals 15 residues. This CDR3 reads CSAGLPGFSVAEAFF. CDR3 bases: TGCAGTGCGGGGCTCCCGGGATTCTCGGTCGCTGAAGCTTTCTTT.

About this clonotype: A read error may be the cause here, since a much bigger clone is one base away. The chain carries TRBV7-6 and TRBJ2-2, with TRBD2 matching over 7 bases. The CDR3 length is 16 residues. The V and J ends lost 1 base and 3 bases, in that order; junction bases with no gene match: 5. Germline CDR1 and CDR2: SGHVS and FNYEAQ. CDR3 sequence reads: CASSLEGGRDTGELFF. For the CDR3, the DNA is TGTGCCAGCAGCTTAGAGGGAGGGAGGGACACCGGGGAGCTGTTTTTT. The full variable domain, rest sourced from reference TRBV7-6 and TRBJ2-2, is GAGVSQSPRYKVTKRGQDVALRCDPISGHVSLYWYRQALGQGPEFLTYFNYEAQQDKSGLPNDRFSAERPEGSISTLTIQRTEQRDSAMYRCASSLEGGRDTGELFFGEGSRLTVL.

This clonotype was counted many times. DNA of the CDR3: TGCAGTGCTAGGTGGCTAGCGGGAGCGGCCTACGAGCAGTACTTC. As protein: CSARWLAGAAYEQYF. V usage is TRBV20-1 and J usage is TRBJ2-7, with 10 bases identical to TRBD2. V shed 3 bases, J shed 2 bases, and the junction held 7 bases outside the gene matches. This CDR3 spans 15 amino acids. The germline gives CDR1 DFQATT, CDR2 SNEGSKA (reference sequence).

Concerning this clonotype itself: This sequence may be a read error, since a much larger clone differs from it by one base. This chain uses TRBV6-1 with TRBJ1-1; D gene uncertain. The germline V gene has CDR1 MNHNS and CDR2 SASEGT. V dropped 1 base and J dropped 0 bases, with 15 bases sitting between them. CDR3 size: 17 residues. CDR3 sequence: CASSEGGRFGMNTEAFF. The CDR3, as DNA: TGTGCCAGCAGTGAAGGCGGCCGGTTCGGGATGAACACTGAAGCTTTCTTT.